These 4 T cell receptor beta chains were sequenced from one sample in a study of T cell repertoires in cytomegalovirus infection. Via MiXCR, TCRdb re-called the reads, giving one row per CDR3 protein. The table shows about 190,000 distinct CDR3 sequences, with about 30% occurring only once. Sample: PBMCs. These receptors were taken from a human donor in good health (CMV status not recorded). Some clones in this sample may be carry-over from other donors' samples.

This clonotype was observed a handful of times. This chain connects TRBV7-2 to TRBJ2-7, with D unresolved. The length of the CDR3 is 13 residues. The V gene lost 1 base and the J gene lost 3 bases, with 7 bases spanning the gap. CDR1 is SGHTA and CDR2 is FQGNSA in the germline V gene. The CDR3 here is CASSLEFYYEQYF. CDR3 DNA sequence: TGTGCCAGCAGCTTAGAGTTCTACTACGAGCAGTACTTC.

This clonotype came up a few times. CDR3 residues: CASSLSRDTSYEQYF. CDR3 DNA sequence: TGTGCCAGCAGCTTAAGCCGGGACACGTCCTACGAGCAGTACTTC. The V and J genes are TRBV7-2 and TRBJ2-7, with D possibly being TRBD1 (6 bases). Germline CDR1 SGHTA, CDR2 FQGNSA. Between the trimmed V and J ends, which lost 2 bases and 1 base, there was a span of 12 bases. The CDR3 consists of 15 residues.

This clonotype appeared a few times. The rearrangement links TRBV2 to TRBJ2-7; D might be TRBD1 or TRBD2, each matching 7 bases. The CDR3 consists of 13 residues. Trimming pared 5 bases from V and 5 bases from J, leaving 13 bases between. From germline, CDR1 is SNHLY and CDR2 FYNNEI. DNA of the CDR3: TGTGCCAGCAGTCGGGACAGCGGGGACGAGCAGTACTTC. Translated: CASSRDSGDEQYF.

The sample holds a few counts of this clonotype. The rearrangement links TRBV7-8 to TRBJ1-3; D is ambiguous. The V gene lost 5 bases and the J gene lost 7 bases, with 12 bases spanning the gap. The CDR3 totals 13 residues. Germline V gene lookup returns CDR1 SGHVS and CDR2 FQNEAQ. The CDR3 region has the DNA TGTGCCAGCAGCCCTCCGTCCCCGAACACCATATATTTT. Amino acid sequence: CASSPPSPNTIYF.